This T cell receptor (beta chain) came from a study of T cell repertoires in cytomegalovirus infection. Study-wide background: Matching HLA type and CMV infection were both indicated by public TCR beta signatures.

Study-level results: The ex vivo response was dominated by HLA-C-restricted CMV-specific TCR beta clonotypes. The cumulative frequency of public TCR beta families distinguished individuals who carried CMV together with the relevant HLA.

TCRdb reprocessed the reads with MiXCR, giving one entry per CDR3 protein. Of some 390,000 distinct CDR3 sequences in the sample, about a sixth were seen once. This clonotype was seen a handful of times. What it binds is not known. Germline V CDR1 and CDR2: MNHNY, SVGAGI (reference sequence). CDR3 length equals 14 residues. J gave up 2 bases and V 6 bases, and 4 bases lay outside the gene matches. This clonotype originated in a human donor in good health (CMV status not recorded). Some clones in this sample may be carry-over from other donors' samples. The material sequenced was PBMCs. This chain connects TRBV6-6 to TRBJ2-7; the match to TRBD1 covers 10 bases. The CDR3, as DNA: TGTGCCAGCAGCGGGACAGGGGTAGCCTACGAGCAGTACTTC. Translation: CASSGTGVAYEQYF.